This T cell receptor (beta chain) stems from a study of OX40 agonist ivuxolimab in advanced cancers. Study-level information: Of mixed ages from about 23 to 85 and averaging approximately 60 years, the group was roughly 85% male. Partial responses were achieved by three patients: one hepatocellular carcinoma, two cutaneous melanoma.

This clone has a handful of counts. Its specificity is not known. The junction does not match germline at one end; this may be a read error. Profiling relied on immunoSEQ multiplex PCR, and the TCRdb table lists in-frame clones only, not all of them. The table has some 90,000 clones, 92% seen once; the top ten hold 3.4%. The CDR3 extends over 11 amino acids. Germline V gene data show CDR1 as WSHSY and CDR2 as SAAADI. Findings and limits, study-wide: Expanded clones belonging to CD8+ T cells outnumbered, on average, those of CD4+.

Sequencing used CD4+ or CD8+ T cells sorted from blood, obtained in a trial of the OX40 agonist ivuxolimab. This chain joins TRBV10-2 and TRBJ2-7; D may be TRBD2 (5 bases). This sequence originates from an adult with an advanced solid tumor such as melanoma, head and neck, liver or kidney cancer. CDR3 DNA sequence: TGCGCCAGCAGTGATCTGTTTAGGGAGAACTTC. Amino acid sequence: CASSDLFRENF.